This note documents a single T cell receptor beta chain sequence. Authors' methods: How many nucleated cells were present was estimated from reference gene primer amplification. The data were produced by immunoSEQ multiplex PCR, yet TCRdb's version contains in-frame clones alone and is incomplete. That table furnishes V, J and clone size, whereas the DNA furnished D and trimming. Here the sample spans about 220,000 clones, 80% to 90% being singletons. This entry belongs to a study of blood T cell repertoires in COVID-19. V lost 1 base and J lost 5; bases outside the gene matches: 7. CDR1 and CDR2 from the germline V gene are SGHVS and FNYEAQ. The CDR3 is 17 amino acids.

The specimen was peripheral blood. The receptor was isolated from a man between 25 and 39 years old with active or convalescent COVID-19. The rearrangement links TRBV7-6 to TRBJ2-7, with TRBD2 matching 14 bases. The CDR3 protein is CASSLVPGTSGSHEQYF. The CDR3 region has the DNA TGTGCCAGCAGCTTAGTTCCCGGGACTAGCGGGAGCCACGAGCAGTACTTC.